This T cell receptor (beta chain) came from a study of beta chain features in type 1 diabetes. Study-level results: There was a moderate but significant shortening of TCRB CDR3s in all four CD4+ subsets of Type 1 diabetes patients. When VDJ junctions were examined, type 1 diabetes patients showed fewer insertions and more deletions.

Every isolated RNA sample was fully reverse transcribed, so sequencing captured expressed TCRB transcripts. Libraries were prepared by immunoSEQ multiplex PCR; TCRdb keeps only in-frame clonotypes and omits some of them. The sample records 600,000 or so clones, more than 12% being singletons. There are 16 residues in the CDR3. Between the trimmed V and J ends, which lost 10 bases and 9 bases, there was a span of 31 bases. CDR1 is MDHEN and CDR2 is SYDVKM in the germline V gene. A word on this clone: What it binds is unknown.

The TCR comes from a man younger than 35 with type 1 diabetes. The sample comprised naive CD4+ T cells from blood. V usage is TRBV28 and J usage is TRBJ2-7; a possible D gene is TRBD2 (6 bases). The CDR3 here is CATPRTLRDPSSGQYF. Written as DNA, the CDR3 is TGTGCCACCCCAAGAACCCTCCGGGACCCCAGTAGCGGGCAGTACTTC.